This T cell receptor (beta chain) is drawn from a study of OX40 agonist ivuxolimab in advanced cancers. Points from the study as a whole: Compared with others, partial responders at 0.1-3.0 mg/kg displayed clonal expansion among the lowest. With doses of 0.1 to 3.0 mg/kg, CD4+ and CD8+ blood T cells had undergone clonal expansion by week 6.

Generated by immunoSEQ multiplex PCR, the TCRdb table keeps only in-frame clones and is missing some. The data hold approximately 50,000 clones, with more than 70% observed a single time. V gave up 3 bases and J gave up 10 bases; unmatched junction bases: 11. The CDR3 is made up of 16 amino acids. Germline V gene sequence: CDR1 KGHSH, CDR2 LQKENI. Of note for this clone: Its antigen is not known.

Prior autoimmune disease or systemic immunosuppression barred patients. V is TRBV18 and J is TRBJ2-1; 11 bases are a match to TRBD2. The material sequenced was CD4+ or CD8+ T cells sorted from blood, taken in a trial of the OX40 agonist ivuxolimab. The TCR sequence derives from an adult with an advanced solid tumor such as melanoma, head and neck, liver or kidney cancer. The CDR3 nucleotides read TGTGCCAGCTCACCCCAAAATAGCGGGGGGGCACGGGAGCAGTTCTTC. As protein: CASSPQNSGGAREQFF. Variable domain in full (rest from reference TRBV18 and TRBJ2-1): NAGVMQNPRHLVRRRGQEARLRCSPMKGHSHVYWYRQLPEEGLKFMVYLQKENIIDESGMPKERFSAEFPKEGPSILRIQQVVRGDSAAYFCASSPQNSGGAREQFFGPGTRLTVL.